The entry below gives a single T cell receptor (beta chain) sequence along with its context. This sample stems from a study of cytomegalovirus exposure and HLA in healthy donors. PCR involved 60 Vbeta and 13 Jbeta primers. The assay was immunoSEQ multiplex PCR, and TCRdb's table has in-frame clones only and misses some. This sample has approximately 200,000 clones; 82% occur once, and the top ten carry approximately 0.098%. Trimming left V 0 bases short and J 7 bases short, with 13 bases between. The CDR3 is 15 residues long. CDR1 and CDR2 (germline): MNHEY, SVGAGI. The sequence was obtained from a boy younger than 10 in good health and CMV-seronegative. This sequence joins TRBV6-5 and TRBJ1-3; no clear D. Sequenced: PBMCs. CDR3 loop: CASSYSPTRENTIYF. CDR3 DNA: TGTGCCAGCAGTTACTCCCCTACGAGGGAGAACACCATATATTTT.